These 30 T cell receptor beta chains came from one sample sequenced in a study of T-cell reconstitution after alpha-beta-depleted transplantation in children. It was with unique molecular identifiers that the TCRbeta library was prepared. TCRdb processed the PCR reads anew with MiXCR; each CDR3 protein has one entry. The data show some 260,000 distinct CDR3 sequences, roughly a quarter seen once. The source material was PBMCs, mostly from graft donor cells, sampled 360 days after TCRalphabeta/CD19-depleted stem cell transplant. The source of these receptors is a female patient younger than 10 who had a stem cell transplant for congenital amegakaryocytic thrombocytopenia, so the T cells may come from the graft donor.

This rearrangement joins TRBV5-4 to TRBJ1-1, with 7 bases fitting TRBD1. V shed 0 bases and J 6 bases; nucleotides not matched to a gene: 20. There are 19 residues in the CDR3. The V gene's germline CDR1 is SGHNT and CDR2 YYREEE (reference sequence). The CDR3 nucleotides are TGTGCCAGCAGCTTGGGCACCGGGACAGCCTCGTGGAGGGGGGCTGAAGCTTTCTTT. It specifies CASSLGTGTASWRGAEAFF.

This clonotype was counted only a few times. The CDR3, as DNA: TGTGCCAGCAGTTTAGGTCCGGGGCGTGCCAAAAACATTCAGTACTTC. Its translation: CASSLGPGRAKNIQYF. The V and J genes are TRBV12-3 or TRBV12-4 and TRBJ2-4, with D possibly called TRBD1 or TRBD2 (5 bases each). The CDR3 runs to 16 residues. Trimming cost V 1 base and J 1 base, with 11 bases left between them.

This clonotype was seen repeatedly, ten times or more. The rearrangement links TRBV20-1 to TRBJ2-2; 11 nucleotides match TRBD2. V lost 3 bases, J lost 1 base, and 1 base stayed unmatched. CDR1 is DFQATT and CDR2 is SNEGSKA in the germline V gene (reference sequence). The CDR3 contains 15 residues. CDR3 protein: CSARGLAVNTGELFF. In nucleotides, the CDR3 is TGCAGTGCTAGGGGACTAGCGGTGAACACCGGGGAGCTGTTTTTT.

This clonotype was counted many times. The V and J genes are TRBV5-1 and TRBJ2-3; D is unclear. CDR3 size: 14 residues. V lost 5 bases and J 1 base, leaving 11 bases between the germline ends. Germline-derived CDR1 and CDR2 are SGHRS and YFSETQ. The CDR3 loop reads CASSIQLGTDTQYF. The DNA for the CDR3 is TGCGCCAGCAGTATCCAGCTTGGCACAGATACGCAGTATTTT.

This clonotype turned up a few times. This chain links TRBV20-1 with TRBJ2-1; D could derive from TRBD1 or TRBD2 (5 bases each). V dropped 5 bases and J dropped 7 bases, with 12 bases sitting between them. The germline CDR1 and CDR2 sequences are DFQATT and SNEGSKA (reference sequence). This CDR3 is 12 amino acids long. CDR3 residues: CSALGDGNEQFF. The DNA of the CDR3 is TGCAGTGCTCTGGGGGACGGGAATGAGCAGTTCTTC.

This clonotype was observed a few times. J is TRBJ2-4 and V is TRBV12-3 or TRBV12-4; 8 nucleotides align to TRBD2. The ends lost 3 bases at V and 1 base at J; junction bases unmatched: 5. This CDR3 comprises 16 residues. CDR3 in amino acids: CASSLRGAMAKNIQYF. The CDR3 DNA reads TGTGCCAGCAGTTTGCGGGGGGCTATGGCCAAAAACATTCAGTACTTC.

The chain has TRBV12-3 or TRBV12-4 and TRBJ2-1, with 9 bases fitting TRBD2. The CDR3 runs 15 residues. With 4 bases clipped from V and 2 bases from J, the junction kept 3 bases outside the gene matches. The CDR3 loop is CASSYLAGPYNEQFF. CDR3 nucleotide sequence: TGTGCCAGCAGTTACCTAGCGGGGCCCTACAATGAGCAGTTCTTC.

The chain carries TRBV2 and TRBJ1-3; 7 bases are shared with TRBD1. After removal of 5 bases from V and 2 bases from J, the junction contained 6 bases not matched to a gene. CDR1 is SNHLY, CDR2 FYNNEI, per germline. This CDR3 is 15 amino acids long. CDR3 residues: CASSIQGSTGNTIYF. In DNA, the CDR3 is TGTGCCAGCAGTATACAGGGGTCCACTGGAAACACCATATATTTT.

This rearrangement joins TRBV6-2 or TRBV6-3 to TRBJ1-1; D is ambiguous. Germline V gene data show CDR1 as MNHEY and CDR2 as SVGEGT. The CDR3 spans 13 residues. Trimming stripped 1 base from V and 7 bases from J, with 10 bases between. CDR3 protein: CASSYFSWGEAFF. DNA of the CDR3: TGTGCCAGCAGTTACTTTTCGTGGGGTGAAGCTTTCTTT.

The chain carries TRBV12-3 or TRBV12-4 and TRBJ2-1; the D is unclear. The CDR3 is made up of 13 amino acids. Trimming cost V 0 bases and J 7 bases, with 7 bases left between them. The CDR3 region is CASSLAERNEQFF. CDR3 DNA: TGTGCCAGCAGTTTAGCGGAGAGGAATGAGCAGTTCTTC.

There are a few counts of this clonotype. The J gene is TRBJ1-2, the V gene TRBV10-3; D is unclear. The CDR3 sequence is 10 residues long. V lost 6 bases, J lost 5 bases, and 4 bases lay in between. The V gene's germline CDR1 is ENHRY and CDR2 SYGVKD. The CDR3 loop reads CAIRGYGYTF. DNA of the CDR3: TGTGCCATCAGGGGGTATGGCTACACCTTC.

This clonotype has more than one count but fewer than ten. V and J are TRBV12-3 or TRBV12-4 and TRBJ2-2; D may be TRBD1 (6 bases). The CDR3 has 15 residues. V gave up 6 bases and J gave up 2 bases, with 13 bases separating them. The CDR3 spells CASSLLGGNTGELFF. DNA of the CDR3: TGTGCCAGCAGCTTACTAGGGGGAAACACCGGGGAGCTGTTTTTT.

The sample holds a few counts of this clonotype. The genes are TRBV3-1 and TRBJ2-1; tentative D call: TRBD2 (5 bases). This CDR3 is built from 16 residues. The V gene's germline CDR1 is LGHDT and CDR2 YNNKEL (reference sequence). The V end was cut by 4 bases, the J end by 9 bases, with 22 bases between. The CDR3 sequence is CASSRTREHPGSEQFF. The CDR3 region has the DNA TGTGCCAGCAGCCGCACCCGAGAGCACCCGGGGAGTGAGCAGTTCTTC.

This clonotype has more than one count but fewer than ten. This rearrangement joins TRBV4-2 to TRBJ2-1; D is unclear. Germline loops: CDR1 LGHNA, CDR2 YNFKEQ. The CDR3 loop spans 11 amino acids. Deletions cut 7 bases from V and 5 bases from J, with 6 bases between. CDR3: CASTRDNEQFF. In DNA form, the CDR3 reads TGTGCCAGCACCCGAGACAATGAGCAGTTCTTC.

This clonotype was found a few times. This sequence joins TRBV28 and TRBJ1-4; 10 bases fit TRBD1. The CDR3 has 15 amino acids. V shed 7 bases and J 8 bases; nucleotides not matched to a gene: 10. Per the germline V gene, CDR1 is MDHEN and CDR2 is SYDVKM. The CDR3: CASTMGQGSWEKLFF. CDR3 nucleotides: TGTGCCAGCACCATGGGACAGGGGTCATGGGAAAAACTGTTTTTT.

This clonotype was seen more than once but under ten times. The CDR3 protein is CAISGFGISYNEQFF. In DNA, the CDR3 is TGTGCCATCAGTGGTTTCGGGATCTCCTACAATGAGCAGTTCTTC. The chain joins TRBV10-3 to TRBJ2-1; possible D gene TRBD2, 5 bases. V dropped 4 bases and J dropped 0 bases, with 10 bases sitting between them. Germline V CDR1 and CDR2: ENHRY, SYGVKD. There are 15 residues in the CDR3.

This clonotype was observed a handful of times. The J gene is TRBJ2-7, the V gene TRBV11-2; D is unclear. V was trimmed by 2 bases and J by 5 bases, leaving 4 bases between them. Germline CDR1 and CDR2: SGHAT and FQNNGV. The CDR3 consists of 11 residues. The CDR3 here is CASSLTHEQYF. The CDR3 nucleotides read TGTGCCAGCAGCTTAACCCACGAGCAGTACTTC.

The genes are TRBV5-1 and TRBJ2-1; maybe TRBD2 (5 bases). Trimming left V 4 bases short and J 5 bases short, with 10 bases between. Germline V gene sequence: CDR1 SGHRS, CDR2 YFSETQ. This CDR3 has 13 amino acids. The DNA for the CDR3 is TGCGCCAGCAGCCGGACTTTCGACAATGAGCAGTTCTTC. It translates to CASSRTFDNEQFF.

As regards this clonotype: The germline gene is not matched at one end of the junction; a read error may be the cause. The chain carries TRBV28 and TRBJ2-5; D perhaps matches TRBD2 (6 bases). The CDR3 is 13 residues long. CDR1 and CDR2 from the germline V gene are MDHEN and SYDVKM. The DNA of the CDR3 is TGTGCCAGCAGCGGGGGTGTGGGGGAGACCCACTACTTC. Translating gives CASSGGVGETHYF.

This clonotype was counted a few times. The chain links TRBV20-1 to TRBJ2-7; 11 nucleotides match TRBD2. CDR1 and CDR2 (germline): DFQATT, SNEGSKA (reference sequence). The V gene end was trimmed by 1 base and the J gene end by 4 bases; junction bases not matched to a gene: 9. CDR3 length: 16 amino acids. The CDR3 reads CSARGSGRAWVYEQYF. The CDR3 DNA sequence: TGCAGTGCTAGAGGTAGCGGGAGGGCCTGGGTTTACGAGCAGTACTTC.

In its sample, this clonotype was seen a few times. V is TRBV9 and J is TRBJ1-2; D gene ambiguous. V shed 3 bases and J shed 8 bases, with 17 bases lying between them. CDR3 length equals 14 residues. Germline CDR1 is SGDLS and CDR2 is YYNGEE. CDR3 nucleotide sequence: TGTGCCAGCAGCGCCAGCCCAGATGCATTGGGCTACACCTTC. It translates to CASSASPDALGYTF.

About this clonotype itself: Sequence at one end of the junction differs from germline and may be a read error. The V and J genes are TRBV7-8 and TRBJ2-7, with a weak D call TRBD1 (6 bases). This CDR3 is built from 12 residues. Germline lookup yields CDR1 SGHVS and CDR2 FQNEAQ. The CDR3 nucleotides are TGTGCCAGCAGCTTATTGGGGGACACTGGGCACTTC. Protein product: CASSLLGDTGHF.

At least ten counts were recorded for this clonotype. The V gene is TRBV12-3 or TRBV12-4, the J gene TRBJ1-3; no clear D. Trimming took off 7 bases at V and 3 bases at J, with 4 bases between the two ends. This CDR3 is 11 amino acids long. In nucleotides, the CDR3 is TGTGCCAGCACAGTTGGAAACACCATATATTTT. Translated, it gives CASTVGNTIYF.

This chain connects TRBV10-3 to TRBJ2-1; TRBD2 agrees at 12 bases. There are 19 residues in the CDR3. The V gene's germline CDR1 is ENHRY and CDR2 SYGVKD. V shed 6 bases, J shed 0 bases, and the junction held 12 bases outside the gene matches. CDR3 nucleotides: TGTGCCATCAGACCTCCGGGACTAGCGGGTATGTACTCCTACAATGAGCAGTTCTTC. Protein sequence: CAIRPPGLAGMYSYNEQFF.

The chain recombines TRBV20-1 with TRBJ2-3, with 9 bases lining up with TRBD1. The J segment lost 4 bases and the V segment lost 3 bases, leaving 5 bases of the junction unmatched. CDR1 is DFQATT, CDR2 SNEGSKA, per germline (reference sequence). The length of the CDR3 is 14 residues. The CDR3 sequence: CSARGTGGSDTQYF. CDR3 bases: TGCAGTGCTAGGGGTACAGGGGGCTCAGATACGCAGTATTTT.

Many counts were recorded for this clonotype. The V call is TRBV6-2 or TRBV6-3, the J call TRBJ2-2; no reliable D call. The CDR3 is 13 residues long. The V end lost 0 bases, the J end lost 5 bases, and 4 bases lay between the germline ends. CDR1 is MNHEY, CDR2 SVGEGT, per germline. The CDR3 loop reads CASSYSGTGELFF. DNA for the CDR3: TGTGCCAGCAGTTACTCGGGGACCGGGGAGCTGTTTTTT.

This clonotype was observed a few times. This chain joins TRBV12-3 or TRBV12-4 and TRBJ2-7; D is unresolved. The CDR3 runs to 11 residues. Trimming removed 3 bases at V and 7 bases at J, with 7 bases between. This CDR3 reads CASSFAREQYF. The CDR3 nucleotides read TGTGCCAGCAGTTTCGCGAGAGAGCAGTACTTC.

This clonotype was seen a handful of times. This sequence joins TRBV5-1 and TRBJ2-7; D perhaps matches TRBD2 (6 bases). Germline CDR1 reads SGHRS; CDR2 reads YFSETQ. The V gene lost 3 bases and the J gene lost 7 bases, with 11 bases spanning the gap. The length of the CDR3 is 12 residues. The CDR3 DNA reads as TGCGCCAGCAGCTCGTTAGCGGATGAGCAGTACTTC. This encodes CASSSLADEQYF.

This clonotype was counted only a few times. For the CDR3, the DNA is TGTGCCAGCAGCCAGGACAGGGACTATGGCTACACCTTC. Translated: CASSQDRDYGYTF. The chain couples TRBV4-2 to TRBJ1-2; TRBD1 aligns across 8 bases. There are 13 residues in the CDR3. Germline trimming cut 3 bases from V and 3 bases from J; bases unmatched to any gene: 0. The germline V gene encodes CDR1 LGHNA and CDR2 YNFKEQ.

The rearrangement joins TRBV12-3 or TRBV12-4 to TRBJ2-1; D possibly corresponds to TRBD2 (6 bases). The CDR3 contains 16 residues. Trimming left V 3 bases short and J 6 bases short, with 18 bases between. This CDR3 reads CASSFTSKRTGNEQFF. The CDR3 DNA reads TGTGCCAGCAGTTTCACTAGCAAACGGACGGGCAATGAGCAGTTCTTC.